Presented here are 30 T cell receptor beta chains from one specimen sequenced in a study of cytomegalovirus exposure and HLA in healthy donors. PCR employed 60 Vbeta and 13 Jbeta primers. The table came from immunoSEQ multiplex PCR; TCRdb's copy has only in-frame clones and leaves some out. The table includes roughly 160,000 clones, around 82% detected once. The sequenced sample consisted of PBMCs. The receptors come from a man aged 50 or older in good health and CMV-seropositive.

The chain combines TRBV29-1 with TRBJ2-3; 9 positions agree with TRBD2. Losses at the gene ends were 4 bases for V and 6 bases for J; bases not matched to a gene: 11. Germline values: CDR1 SQVTM, CDR2 ANQGSEA. This CDR3 region has 15 residues. The CDR3 sequence: CSVVTQAGGGDTQYF. CDR3 DNA: TGCAGCGTTGTGACCCAAGCGGGGGGTGGGGATACGCAGTATTTT.

V and J are TRBV18 and TRBJ1-2; D uncertain. The V and J ends lost 3 bases and 5 bases respectively, with 19 bases between them. The CDR3 contains 16 residues. Germline CDR1 is KGHSH and CDR2 is LQKENI. The CDR3 DNA reads TGTGCCAGCTCACCGGCCAGCACAACGGAGAGTTATGGCTACACCTTC. Its translation: CASSPASTTESYGYTF.

This rearrangement joins TRBV28 to TRBJ2-3; 7 bases line up with TRBD1. V was clipped by 5 bases and J by 2 bases; unmatched bases: 4. The CDR3 extends over 14 amino acids. Germline lookup yields CDR1 MDHEN and CDR2 SYDVKM. The CDR3 DNA is TGTGCCAGCAGTCAGGACAGGACCACAGATACGCAGTATTTT. Translation gives CASSQDRTTDTQYF.

This chain uses TRBV7-2 with TRBJ1-4; possible D gene TRBD1, 6 bases. Looked up from germline, CDR1 is SGHTA and CDR2 is FQGNSA. The CDR3 contains 15 residues. V gave up 5 bases and J gave up 6 bases, with 16 bases separating them. The CDR3 spells CASSATGIKDEKLFF. The CDR3 bases are TGTGCCAGCAGCGCCACAGGGATCAAGGATGAAAAACTGTTTTTT.

The V and J genes are TRBV6-1 and TRBJ1-2; D might be TRBD1 (5 bases). This CDR3 comprises 13 residues. CDR1 and CDR2 (germline): MNHNS, SASEGT. The germline V and J ends were trimmed by 1 base and 8 bases, with 11 bases remaining between them. The CDR3 bases are TGTGCCAGCAGTGAAGTCCCAGGGAAAGGCTACACCTTC. Its protein product is CASSEVPGKGYTF.

This chain connects TRBV6-6 to TRBJ1-1, with a possible D match to TRBD1 (6 bases). This CDR3 spans 11 amino acids. The V and J ends lost 6 bases and 8 bases respectively, with 10 bases between them. Germline V gene lookup returns CDR1 MNHNY and CDR2 SVGAGI (reference sequence). The CDR3 loop is CASSPGTEAFF. Written as DNA, the CDR3 is TGTGCCAGCAGCCCCGGGACAGAAGCTTTCTTT.

The chain joins TRBV7-3 to TRBJ2-2, with D maybe TRBD2 (5 bases). Germline V gene lookup returns CDR1 SGHTA and CDR2 FQGTGA. V was trimmed by 0 bases and J by 7 bases, leaving 9 bases between them. There are 14 residues in the CDR3. Here the CDR3 DNA reads TGTGCCAGCAGCTTAACCCCCGGGGTCGGGGAGCTGTTTTTT. This sequence encodes CASSLTPGVGELFF. The full variable domain, rest sourced from reference TRBV7-3 and TRBJ2-2, is GAGVSQTPSNKVTEKGKYVELRCDPISGHTALYWYRQSLGQGPEFLIYFQGTGAADDSGLPNDRFFAVRPEGSVSTLKIQRTERGDSAVYLCASSLTPGVGELFFGEGSRLTVL.

The V call is TRBV6-4, the J call TRBJ2-1; D possibly corresponds to TRBD1 (6 bases). The length of the CDR3 is 12 residues. Trimming took off 0 bases at V and 13 bases at J, with 10 bases between the two ends. Germline lookup yields CDR1 MRHNA and CDR2 SNTAGT. The CDR3 coding sequence is TGTGCCAGCAGTGACTCTCCGGGACAACAGTTCTTC. Translated, it gives CASSDSPGQQFF.

This chain uses TRBV2 with TRBJ1-4; 9 bases fit TRBD1. Germline CDR1 reads SNHLY; CDR2 reads FYNNEI. The CDR3 has 15 residues. Trimming took 2 bases from V and 8 from J; bases not matched to a gene: 6. CDR3 sequence (DNA): TGTGCCAGCAGTGAAAGGGGACAGGGAAACGAAAAACTGTTTTTT. This gives the protein CASSERGQGNEKLFF.

The rearrangement joins TRBV19 to TRBJ2-3; a weak D match, TRBD2 (6 bases). Germline V gives CDR1 LNHDA, CDR2 SQIVND (reference sequence). V was trimmed by 3 bases and J by 6 bases, leaving 10 bases between them. The length of the CDR3 is 13 residues. The CDR3 nucleotides read TGTGCCAGTAGTATGTGGAGGGCGGATACGCAGTATTTT. Translating it yields CASSMWRADTQYF.

The chain couples TRBV7-9 to TRBJ2-7; 7 bases agree with TRBD1. The CDR3 is 13 amino acids. V trimming: 5 bases; J trimming: 7 bases; junction bases outside the gene matches: 8. CDR1 is SEHNR, CDR2 FQNEAQ, per germline (reference sequence). CDR3 coding DNA: TGTGCCAGCAGCCTTGGGACAGCGCGGGAGCAGTACTTC. Amino acid sequence: CASSLGTAREQYF.

The V gene is TRBV6-6, the J gene TRBJ1-1; 12 bases are a match to TRBD1. There are 16 residues in the CDR3. Germline CDR1 reads MNHNY; CDR2 reads SVGAGI (reference sequence). The V and J ends lost 6 bases and 4 bases, in that order; junction bases with no gene match: 9. CDR3 DNA sequence: TGTGCCAGCAGCAGGGGACAGGGGGCCGGAAGCACTGAAGCTTTCTTT. It encodes CASSRGQGAGSTEAFF.

This chain joins TRBV5-1 and TRBJ2-3, with D unclear. The ends were cut back, 4 bases at V and 5 bases at J, with 14 bases in the middle. The CDR3 is 14 residues long. Germline V CDR1 and CDR2: SGHRS, YFSETQ. The CDR3 coding sequence is TGCGCCAGCAGCAGAAGCGCTATAGAAGATACGCAGTATTTT. It codes for CASSRSAIEDTQYF. Full variable domain (missing parts from reference TRBV5-1 and TRBJ2-3): KAGVTQTPRYLIKTRGQQVTLSCSPISGHRSVSWYQQTPGQGLQFLFEYFSETQRNKGNFPGRFSGRQFSNSRSEMNVSTLELGDSALYLCASSRSAIEDTQYFGPGTRLTVL.

The chain recombines TRBV9 with TRBJ2-3; 9 bases fit TRBD1. The CDR3 has 19 amino acids. CDR1 and CDR2 from the germline V gene are SGDLS and YYNGEE. Losses at the gene ends were 3 bases for V and 4 bases for J; bases not matched to a gene: 18. The CDR3: CASSALTGGGIGIPDTQYF. DNA of the CDR3: TGTGCCAGCAGCGCCCTTACAGGGGGCGGGATTGGGATCCCAGATACGCAGTATTTT. Looking up the rest from reference TRBV9 and TRBJ2-3 gives the full variable domain: DSGVTQTPKHLITATGQRVTLRCSPRSGDLSVYWYQQSLDQGLQFLIQYYNGEERAKGNILERFSAQQFPDLHSELNLSSLELGDSALYFCASSALTGGGIGIPDTQYFGPGTRLTVL.

The CDR3 DNA follows: TGTGCCAGCAGCGTAGGGCAGGGGGGCGAGACCCAGTACTTC. Its protein product is CASSVGQGGETQYF. The chain uses TRBV9 and TRBJ2-5, with D possibly matching TRBD1 (7 bases). The CDR3 has 14 residues. The V end lost 0 bases, the J end lost 5 bases, and 11 bases lay between the germline ends. Germline lookup yields CDR1 SGDLS and CDR2 YYNGEE. The full variable domain, rest sourced from reference TRBV9 and TRBJ2-5, is DSGVTQTPKHLITATGQRVTLRCSPRSGDLSVYWYQQSLDQGLQFLIQYYNGEERAKGNILERFSAQQFPDLHSELNLSSLELGDSALYFCASSVGQGGETQYFGPGTRLLVL.

V usage is TRBV13 and J usage is TRBJ1-2, with 8 bases identical to TRBD1. CDR1 and CDR2 from the germline V gene are PRHDT and FYEKMQ (reference sequence). This CDR3 contains 16 residues. After removal of 6 bases from V and 2 bases from J, the junction contained 11 bases not matched to a gene. The CDR3 coding sequence is TGTGCCAGCAGGCTCCTCGGACAGGGCCAAAACTATGGCTACACCTTC. Its protein is CASRLLGQGQNYGYTF.

The V and J genes are TRBV7-9 and TRBJ2-2; 7 bases are shared with TRBD2. The V gene's germline CDR1 is SEHNR and CDR2 FQNEAQ (reference sequence). This CDR3 has 15 residues. V lost 1 base to trimming and J lost 6 bases; unmatched junction nucleotides: 5. The CDR3 sequence is CASSLGLAVAGELFF. In DNA, the CDR3 is TGTGCCAGCAGCTTAGGGCTAGCGGTGGCCGGGGAGCTGTTTTTT.

This rearrangement joins TRBV29-1 to TRBJ2-5; TRBD2 matches 7 bases. The CDR3 is 15 amino acids. Germline V CDR1 and CDR2: SQVTM, ANQGSEA. V shed 5 bases, J shed 1 base, and the junction held 10 bases outside the gene matches. The CDR3 region has the DNA TGCAGCGTTAGCTTCGGGGGGACGGGCCAAGAGACCCAGTACTTC. Its translation is CSVSFGGTGQETQYF.

The CDR3 DNA reads as TGTGCCAGCAGCCCCGGACTAGCGGGAGAGACCCAGTACTTC. This encodes CASSPGLAGETQYF. The chain combines TRBV7-9 with TRBJ2-5; 11 nucleotides match TRBD2. This CDR3 is built from 14 residues. Per germline, CDR1 SEHNR and CDR2 FQNEAQ (reference sequence). The V segment lost 5 bases and the J segment 4 bases; nucleotides outside the gene matches: 3. Based on the CDR3 plus reference TRBV7-9 and TRBJ2-5, the full variable domain is DTGVSQNPRHKITKRGQNVTFRCDPISEHNRLYWYRQTLGQGPEFLTYFQNEAQLEKSRLLSDRFSAERPKGSFSTLEIQRTEQGDSAMYLCASSPGLAGETQYFGPGTRLLVL.

The rearrangement uses TRBV6-1 and TRBJ1-2; TRBD1 matches 10 bases. CDR3 length: 15 amino acids. V dropped 4 bases and J dropped 6; count of bases not matched to a gene: 8. The germline gives CDR1 MNHNS, CDR2 SASEGT. The CDR3 sequence is CASSARDRGSDGYTF. The DNA of the CDR3 is TGTGCCAGCAGTGCCCGGGACAGGGGATCGGATGGCTACACCTTC.

This chain connects TRBV7-8 to TRBJ1-1, with TRBD1 matching over 7 bases. CDR3 length: 14 residues. J lost 6 bases, V lost 5 bases, and 9 bases had no gene match. Germline CDR1 and CDR2: SGHVS and FQNEAQ. This CDR3 is CASSRDSWGAEAFF. The CDR3 coding sequence is TGTGCCAGCAGCCGGGACAGCTGGGGGGCTGAAGCTTTCTTT.

This chain connects TRBV4-3 to TRBJ2-3; D is possibly TRBD2 (6 bases). The CDR3 is 16 amino acids. Deletions cut 0 bases from V and 5 bases from J, with 15 bases between. Germline CDR1 is LGHNA and CDR2 is YSLEER. CDR3 protein: CASSQDRWGGIDTQYF. The CDR3 DNA follows: TGCGCCAGCAGCCAAGACCGGTGGGGAGGAATAGATACGCAGTATTTT.

This clone was recorded once. The chain is built from TRBV28 and TRBJ1-2, with 8 positions matching TRBD1. Trimming removed 2 bases from V and 4 bases from J; junction bases left unmatched: 3. CDR3 length equals 14 residues. The germline CDR1 and CDR2 sequences are MDHEN and SYDVKM. The DNA of the CDR3 is TGTGCCAGCAGTTTAGAAGACAGGGGCTATGGCTACACCTTC. It yields the protein CASSLEDRGYGYTF.

The chain uses TRBV19 and TRBJ1-2; possibly TRBD1 for D (5 bases). CDR1 is LNHDA, CDR2 SQIVND, per germline (reference sequence). V lost 6 bases and J 0 bases, leaving 17 bases between the germline ends. The CDR3 consists of 16 residues. The CDR3 region is CASRAGDAGTNYGYTF. CDR3 bases: TGTGCCAGTAGAGCGGGGGACGCCGGGACTAACTATGGCTACACCTTC.

The chain joins TRBV7-2 to TRBJ2-5, with 13 bases fitting TRBD2. The V gene's germline CDR1 is SGHTA and CDR2 FQGNSA. The J segment lost 4 bases and the V segment lost 3 bases, leaving 11 bases of the junction unmatched. This CDR3 has 18 amino acids. CDR3 sequence (DNA): TGTGCCAGCAGCTTCGCCGGACTAGCGGGAGATTGGGGAGAGACCCAGTACTTC. This sequence encodes CASSFAGLAGDWGETQYF.

J is TRBJ2-1 and V is TRBV28, with 8 positions matching TRBD1. Germline loops: CDR1 MDHEN, CDR2 SYDVKM. Trimming cost V 6 bases and J 2 bases; bases outside gene matches: 15. This CDR3 has 18 amino acids. DNA of the CDR3: TGTGCCAGCAGCCCTACCCGGGCCGACAGGGGCGCCTACAATGAGCAGTTCTTC. Translation gives CASSPTRADRGAYNEQFF.

This chain links TRBV6-1 with TRBJ1-6; 8 nucleotides agree with TRBD1. After removal of 4 bases from V and 8 bases from J, the junction contained 10 bases not matched to a gene. Looked up from germline, CDR1 is MNHNS and CDR2 is SASEGT. The CDR3 sequence is 16 residues long. The CDR3 spells CASSGPPGGQDSPLHF. CDR3 bases: TGTGCCAGCAGTGGACCGCCAGGGGGCCAGGATTCACCCCTCCACTTT.

V and J are TRBV6-5 and TRBJ2-5; TRBD1 matches 7 bases. CDR1 is MNHEY, CDR2 SVGAGI, per germline. This CDR3 comprises 14 residues. V gave up 1 base and J gave up 5 bases; unmatched junction bases: 4. CDR3 amino acids: CASSYLQGMETQYF. CDR3 sequence (DNA): TGTGCCAGCAGTTACTTACAGGGGATGGAGACCCAGTACTTC.

The CDR3 reads CASSQEWAGAFSGANVLTF. The CDR3 bases are TGTGCCAGCAGCCAAGAGTGGGCAGGGGCTTTCTCTGGGGCCAACGTCCTGACTTTC. The V call is TRBV4-2, the J call TRBJ2-6, with D maybe TRBD1 (6 bases). The CDR3 sequence is 19 residues long. The V end lost 0 bases, the J end lost 0 bases, and 15 bases lay between the germline ends. CDR1 and CDR2 (germline): LGHNA, YNFKEQ.

This chain links TRBV5-1 with TRBJ2-5; 11 nucleotides match TRBD2. This CDR3 has 16 residues. Unmatched junction bases numbered 11, after V lost 5 bases and J lost 5 bases. CDR1 SGHRS and CDR2 YFSETQ come from the germline V gene. CDR3 nucleotide sequence: TGCGCCAGCAGTTCATCCGGGACTAGCGGTGGGGAGACCCAGTACTTC. Residues: CASSSSGTSGGETQYF.